The 30 T cell receptor beta chains below all came from one sample that was sequenced in a study of regulatory T cells in long-lasting Graves disease. The sample's time point: persistent/refractory GD, antithyroid drugs over 5 years with positive TRAb. PBMCs were the source of the RNA used for TCR sequencing. Sequencing libraries for TCR beta were prepared with iRepertoire HTBI primers and Arm-PCR of CDR3 regions. In TCRdb, the multiplex PCR reads were re-called with MiXCR into one record per CDR3 protein. The sample records 300,000 to 500,000 distinct CDR3 sequences, around 21% being singletons. The starting material was peripheral blood mononuclear cells (PBMCs), obtained when the disease was refractory, from a patient treated with antithyroid drugs. The source is a female donor with Graves disease.

The gene calls are TRBV29-1 and TRBJ2-3; D gene unclear. This CDR3 comprises 13 residues. V lost 6 bases to trimming and J lost 3 bases, with 13 bases between them. Germline V gene data show CDR1 as SQVTM and CDR2 as ANQGSEA. The CDR3 spells CSVLRAQTDTQYF. The CDR3 coding sequence is TGCAGCGTCCTCCGGGCCCAAACAGATACGCAGTATTTT.

This clonotype has a count of ten or more. The V gene is TRBV10-3, the J gene TRBJ1-2; D is unresolved. The V gene lost 8 bases and the J gene lost 2 bases, with 18 bases spanning the gap. Germline assignment: CDR1 ENHRY and CDR2 SYGVKD. This CDR3 has 15 amino acids. The CDR3 coding sequence is TGTGCCATCGGGGAGACCTTCAACGCAAACTATGGCTACACCTTC. Its translation: CAIGETFNANYGYTF.

The J gene is TRBJ2-1, the V gene TRBV11-1, with no clear D. Trimming removed 3 bases at V and 2 bases at J, with 5 bases between. This CDR3 has 13 residues. Germline V CDR1 and CDR2: SGHAT, FQDESV (reference sequence). The DNA of the CDR3 is TGTGCCAGCAGCTTCCCTCCCTACAATGAGCAGTTCTTC. The encoded protein is CASSFPPYNEQFF.

This clonotype was seen a handful of times. V and J are TRBV5-6 and TRBJ1-1; weak D call: TRBD1 (6 bases). CDR3 length equals 14 residues. Trimming stripped 0 bases from V and 3 bases from J, with 9 bases between. Germline assignment: CDR1 SGHDT and CDR2 YYEEEE. The CDR3 loop is CASSLEGGDTEAFF. The DNA of the CDR3 is TGTGCCAGCAGCTTGGAAGGGGGGGACACTGAAGCTTTCTTT.

The table lists this clonotype with a few counts. The J gene is TRBJ1-1, the V gene TRBV30, with a possible D match to TRBD1 (5 bases). Trimming removed 1 base at V and 4 bases at J, with 10 bases between. The CDR3 is 13 residues long. Germline V CDR1 and CDR2: GTSNPN, SVGIG (reference sequence). As DNA, the CDR3 is TGTGCCTGGAGTGACAGGCCGATCACTGAAGCTTTCTTT. Translation gives CAWSDRPITEAFF.

This clonotype was seen repeatedly, ten times or more. J is TRBJ1-1 and V is TRBV28; D gene unclear. In germline, CDR1 is MDHEN, CDR2 SYDVKM. This CDR3 has 12 residues. The germline V and J ends were trimmed by 7 bases and 0 bases, with 6 bases remaining between them. The CDR3 nucleotides read TGTGCCAGCAATACTGTGAACACTGAAGCTTTCTTT. Translated: CASNTVNTEAFF.

This clonotype occurred many times. This rearrangement joins TRBV7-8 to TRBJ1-2; 11 nucleotides align to TRBD1. J was trimmed by 4 bases and V by 4 bases; bases with no gene match: 2. The CDR3 extends over 14 amino acids. The V gene's germline CDR1 is SGHVS and CDR2 FQNEAQ. In DNA form, the CDR3 reads TGTGCCAGCAGCTCTGGGACAGGGGGCTATGGCTACACCTTC. Protein product: CASSSGTGGYGYTF.

This clonotype has only a few counts. The CDR3 loop reads CASSLALGRLDTGELFF. The CDR3 DNA follows: TGTGCCAGCAGCTTAGCGCTAGGGAGATTGGACACCGGGGAGCTGTTTTTT. This chain links TRBV7-8 with TRBJ2-2; D is perhaps TRBD2 (5 bases). The CDR3 has 17 residues. The germline gives CDR1 SGHVS, CDR2 FQNEAQ. Trimming stripped 0 bases from V and 3 bases from J, with 14 bases between. Full variable domain (missing parts from reference TRBV7-8 and TRBJ2-2): GAGVSQSPRYKVAKRGQDVALRCDPISGHVSLFWYQQALGQGPEFLTYFQNEAQLDKSGLPSDRFFAERPEGSVSTLKIQRTQQEDSAVYLCASSLALGRLDTGELFFGEGSRLTVL.

V gene TRBV18 combines with J gene TRBJ2-7; TRBD2 might be the D (5 bases). Germline lookup yields CDR1 KGHSH and CDR2 LQKENI. This CDR3 region has 13 residues. V gave up 3 bases and J gave up 6 bases, with 12 bases separating them. CDR3 in amino acids: CASSPALGGEQYF. Written as DNA, the CDR3 is TGTGCCAGCTCACCGGCCCTCGGAGGCGAGCAGTACTTC.

This clonotype showed up many times. V and J are TRBV6-1 and TRBJ1-4, with D hard to call. With 5 bases removed from V and 10 bases from J, the gap between germline ends came to 17 bases. CDR1 and CDR2 from the germline V gene are MNHNS and SASEGT. The CDR3 is made up of 14 amino acids. CDR3 in DNA: TGTGCCAGCAGTCCCGACGGATCCCGGGGAAAACTGTTTTTT. It yields the protein CASSPDGSRGKLFF.

This clonotype came up many times. The chain uses TRBV28 and TRBJ2-5; D unclear. There are 15 residues in the CDR3. Trimming removed 4 bases at V and 5 bases at J, with 17 bases between. Looked up from germline, CDR1 is MDHEN and CDR2 is SYDVKM. CDR3 coding DNA: TGTGCCAGCAGTTCCGCAATTGCTAATGTGGAGACCCAGTACTTC. This translates into CASSSAIANVETQYF.

This clonotype appeared many times. The chain employs TRBV30 and TRBJ1-4; D is uncertain. V lost 1 base to trimming and J lost 8 bases, with 5 bases between them. CDR1 and CDR2 from the germline V gene are GTSNPN and SVGIG (reference sequence). The CDR3 totals 11 residues. Here the CDR3 DNA reads TGTGCCTGGAGTGGAATGGAAAAACTGTTTTTT. Translating it yields CAWSGMEKLFF.

This clonotype was detected many times. V is TRBV28 and J is TRBJ1-5; D is uncertain. Trimming took 4 bases from V and 11 from J, leaving 21 bases between them. The CDR3 contains 15 residues. CDR1 and CDR2 from the germline V gene are MDHEN and SYDVKM. The CDR3 is CASSSLSGQVFAQHF. CDR3 coding DNA: TGTGCCAGCAGTTCCCTCAGCGGCCAGGTATTTGCCCAGCATTTT.

The rearrangement uses TRBV7-9 and TRBJ2-7; TRBD1 aligns across 9 bases. CDR1 and CDR2 from the germline V gene are SEHNR and FQNEAQ (reference sequence). V trimming: 5 bases; J trimming: 3 bases; junction bases outside the gene matches: 8. The CDR3 covers 15 residues. In DNA, the CDR3 is TGTGCCAGCAGCCCCGATGGGACAGGGTACTACGAGCAGTACTTC. Residues: CASSPDGTGYYEQYF.

V is TRBV14 and J is TRBJ1-1, with 7 bases fitting TRBD1. Trimming at V came to 0 bases and at J to 1 base, leaving 5 bases not matched to a gene. From germline, CDR1 is SGHDN and CDR2 FVKESK. This CDR3 region has 16 residues. CDR3 coding DNA: TGTGCCAGCAGCCAAGATGGACAGGTCAAGAACACTGAAGCTTTCTTT. Residues: CASSQDGQVKNTEAFF. The full variable domain, completed using reference TRBV14 and TRBJ1-1, is EAGVTQFPSHSVIEKGQTVTLRCDPISGHDNLYWYRRVMGKEIKFLLHFVKESKQDESGMPNNRFLAERTGGTYSTLKVQPAELEDSGVYFCASSQDGQVKNTEAFFGQGTRLTVV.

This clonotype was counted at least ten times. The chain uses TRBV20-1 and TRBJ1-1, with D uncertain. The CDR3 has 13 amino acids. The germline gives CDR1 DFQATT, CDR2 SNEGSKA (reference sequence). V was pared by 0 bases and J by 4 bases, with 9 bases between. CDR3 DNA sequence: TGCAGTGCTAGAGATCCCCAGATCACTGAAGCTTTCTTT. It yields the protein CSARDPQITEAFF.

V usage is TRBV10-3 and J usage is TRBJ1-6; no definite D call. Germline-derived CDR1 and CDR2 are ENHRY and SYGVKD. The V gene lost 2 bases and the J gene lost 9 bases, with 17 bases spanning the gap. This CDR3 has 16 amino acids. The CDR3 DNA is TGTGCCATCAGTGAGAGTGAGGCCTACGGAGGTTCACCCCTCCACTTT. Translation: CAISESEAYGGSPLHF.

The chain carries TRBV29-1 and TRBJ1-1; D uncertain. With 1 base removed from V and 0 bases from J, the gap between germline ends came to 12 bases. Germline lookup yields CDR1 SQVTM and CDR2 ANQGSEA. The CDR3 has 15 residues. The CDR3 sequence: CSVEGGTALNTEAFF. The CDR3 region has the DNA TGCAGCGTTGAAGGCGGAACAGCCTTGAACACTGAAGCTTTCTTT. The entire variable domain, with the rest obtained from reference TRBV29-1 and TRBJ1-1, is as follows: SAVISQKPSRDICQRGTSLTIQCQVDSQVTMMFWYRQQPGQSLTLIATANQGSEATYESGFVIDKFPISRPNLTFSTLTVSNMSPEDSSIYLCSVEGGTALNTEAFFGQGTRLTVV.

This clonotype appeared a few times. The rearrangement uses TRBV19 and TRBJ1-4; D is undetermined. This CDR3 is built from 12 residues. Trimming shortened V by 10 bases and J by 7 bases, and 13 bases separated the two germline ends. Germline values: CDR1 LNHDA, CDR2 SQIVND (reference sequence). DNA of the CDR3: TGTGCCACCTCGAGAAACGGTGAAAAACTGTTTTTT. Amino acid sequence: CATSRNGEKLFF.

There are many counts of this clonotype. V gene TRBV28 combines with J gene TRBJ2-7, with D uncertain. The CDR3 runs to 14 residues. CDR1 MDHEN and CDR2 SYDVKM come from the germline V gene. V dropped 7 bases and J dropped 2 bases, with 15 bases sitting between them. In nucleotides, the CDR3 is TGTGCCAGCACCCCTGGGATATTGGCCTACGAGCAGTACTTC. The encoded protein is CASTPGILAYEQYF.

The rearrangement uses TRBV10-3 and TRBJ2-7; D might be TRBD1 (5 bases). Germline CDR1 is ENHRY and CDR2 is SYGVKD. The CDR3 has 14 amino acids. V lost 0 bases, J lost 2 bases, and 8 bases lay in between. The CDR3 coding sequence is TGTGCCATCAGTGAGTCGACAGTCGCCTACGAGCAGTACTTC. Its protein is CAISESTVAYEQYF.

The J gene is TRBJ2-7, the V gene TRBV4-1; 8 nucleotides line up with TRBD2. J lost 4 bases, V lost 3 bases, and 5 bases had no gene match. The CDR3 runs 14 residues. Per germline, CDR1 MGHRA and CDR2 YSYEKL. CDR3 DNA sequence: TGCGCCAGCAGCCATCACGGGAGGGATTACGAGCAGTACTTC. Translating it yields CASSHHGRDYEQYF.

CDR3 sequence: CASSTQQGGGTEAFF. The CDR3 DNA sequence: TGTGCCAGCAGCACCCAACAGGGCGGGGGGACTGAAGCTTTCTTT. The chain is built from TRBV5-6 and TRBJ1-1, with a tentative D call TRBD1 (6 bases). Trimming left V 4 bases short and J 5 bases short, with 18 bases between. CDR3 length: 15 amino acids. CDR1 and CDR2 (germline): SGHDT, YYEEEE.

About this clonotype: Possible read error: a much larger clone is one base away. The chain is built from TRBV20-1 and TRBJ2-5; 7 bases match TRBD2. The V gene's germline CDR1 is DFQATT and CDR2 SNEGSKA (reference sequence). The J segment lost 1 base and the V segment lost 5 bases, leaving 7 bases of the junction unmatched. CDR3 length: 14 amino acids. As DNA, the CDR3 is TGCAGTGCTCCCTGGGCGGGAGTCCAAGAGACCCAGTACTTC. Translated, it gives CSAPWAGVQETQYF.

V usage is TRBV30 and J usage is TRBJ1-6; weak D call: TRBD1 (5 bases). The CDR3 is 15 residues long. Per the germline V gene, CDR1 is GTSNPN and CDR2 is SVGIG (reference sequence). Trimming removed 8 bases at V and 7 bases at J, with 21 bases between. The CDR3, as DNA: TGTGCCCGGGGAACACCCGGGACGGGGAATTCACCCCTCCACTTT. Encoded protein: CARGTPGTGNSPLHF.

This chain joins TRBV10-3 and TRBJ2-2, with TRBD2 matching 15 bases. The trim removed 2 bases at V and 1 base at J, leaving 2 bases unmatched. There are 18 residues in the CDR3. Germline CDR1 is ENHRY and CDR2 is SYGVKD. For the CDR3, the DNA is TGTGCCATCAGTGAGCCGGGACTAGCGGGAGGGAACACCGGGGAGCTGTTTTTT. Translated: CAISEPGLAGGNTGELFF.

A remark on this clonotype: This may come from a read error, since a much larger clone is one base off. The genes are TRBV7-2 and TRBJ2-2; TRBD2 aligns across 7 bases. V shed 1 base and J 4 bases; nucleotides not matched to a gene: 3. The CDR3 is made up of 15 amino acids. Germline-derived CDR1 and CDR2 are SGHTA and FQGNSA. The CDR3 loop is CASSLVLAVTGELFF. The CDR3 region has the DNA TGTGCCAGCAGCTTAGTGCTAGCGGTCACCGGGGAGCTGTTTTTT.

This clonotype was seen ten or more times. The gene calls are TRBV9 and TRBJ2-2; D possibly corresponds to TRBD2 (7 bases). This CDR3 has 14 residues. In germline, CDR1 is SGDLS, CDR2 YYNGEE. V was trimmed by 0 bases and J by 8 bases, leaving 11 bases between them. The CDR3 region is CASSVGGGTGELFF. The CDR3 bases are TGTGCCAGCAGCGTAGGGGGGGGCACGGGGGAGCTGTTTTTT.

A few counts support this clonotype. The chain has TRBV6-1 and TRBJ2-2, with D perhaps TRBD1 or TRBD2 (5 bases each). The V end lost 5 bases, the J end lost 6 bases, and 22 bases lay between the germline ends. Germline assignment: CDR1 MNHNS and CDR2 SASEGT. The CDR3 has 17 residues. CDR3 loop: CASSQRAGSFWAGELFF. CDR3 DNA sequence: TGTGCCAGCAGTCAAAGGGCAGGGAGTTTCTGGGCCGGGGAGCTGTTTTTT.

The rearrangement uses TRBV7-2 and TRBJ1-1; TRBD1 matches 8 bases. CDR3 size: 15 residues. Germline loops: CDR1 SGHTA, CDR2 FQGNSA. Trimming took 3 bases from V and 4 from J; bases not matched to a gene: 7. The CDR3 loop reads CASSFDRGRSTEAFF. DNA for the CDR3: TGTGCCAGCAGCTTCGACAGGGGTAGGAGCACTGAAGCTTTCTTT.